The rows below give T cell receptor beta chains drawn from one sample of a study of neoadjuvant nivolumab and ipilimumab in lung cancer. This table comes from immunoSEQ multiplex PCR, and its TCRdb copy is limited to in-frame clones, with some not included. Among roughly 39,000 clones listed, 89% were seen once. Material: peripheral blood, obtained before neoadjuvant nivolumab, alone or with ipilimumab. The origin of the receptors is an adult with non-small cell lung cancer. Both conserved end residues are part of each CDR3. The D gene is left open where the match is weak. The size of a clone is reported for some rows only, either as once, few or many, or as a class for expanded clones.

D gene	clone size	J gene	V gene	CDR3 protein	CDR3 DNA
TRBD1	NA	TRBJ1-1	TRBV7-2	CASSSGQGTPEAFF	TGTGCCAGCAGCTCGGGACAGGGGACGCCTGAAGCTTTCTTT
NA	NA	TRBJ1-2	TRBV30	CAWSVREFTGYTF	TGTGCCTGGAGTGTACGTGAATTTACGGGCTACACCTTC
TRBD1	NA	TRBJ1-4	TRBV4-1	CASSQTVGTVNEKLFF	TGCGCCAGCAGCCAAACGGTAGGGACAGTAAATGAAAAACTGTTTTTT
NA	NA	TRBJ1-1	TRBV7-2	CASSPHMNTEAFF	TGTGCCAGCAGCCCACATATGAACACTGAAGCTTTCTTT
NA	NA	TRBJ1-2	TRBV10-1	CASSESFYGYTF	TGCGCCAGCAGTGAGTCCTTCTATGGCTACACCTTC
NA	NA	TRBJ2-2	TRBV7-3	CASSIKGTGELFF	TGTGCCAGCAGCATAAAAGGAACCGGGGAGCTGTTTTTT
TRBD1	NA	TRBJ2-7	TRBV25-1	CASSPPGQDLHF	TGTGCCAGCAGCCCCCCCGGACAGGACTTGCACTTC
TRBD2	NA	TRBJ2-3	TRBV7-2	CASRPGRRVTDTQYF	TGTGCCAGCAGGCCCGGGAGGCGGGTCACAGATACGCAGTATTTT
TRBD2	NA	TRBJ2-1	TRBV4-1	CASSQESGSSYNEQFF	TGCGCCAGCAGCCAAGAAAGCGGGAGCTCCTACAATGAGCAGTTCTTC
NA	few	TRBJ2-7	TRBV7-9	CASSSNAAGHHYEQYF	TGTGCCAGCAGCTCGAATGCCGCAGGGCACCACTACGAGCAGTACTTC
NA	NA	TRBJ2-2	TRBV11-1	CASSPARTYGVNTGELFF	TGTGCCAGCAGTCCGGCCAGGACGTACGGTGTTAACACCGGGGAGCTGTTTTTT
NA	NA	TRBJ2-7	TRBV30	CAWSPPGKSYEQYF	TGTGCCTGGTCTCCCCCTGGCAAATCCTACGAGCAGTACTTC
NA	NA	TRBJ1-2	TRBV19	CASSQISGEDGYTF	TGTGCCAGTAGTCAAATCTCAGGGGAAGATGGCTACACCTTC
NA	NA	TRBJ1-5	TRBV25-1	CASSDLAGDSNQPQHF	TGTGCCAGCAGTGATCTAGCCGGGGACAGCAATCAGCCCCAGCATTTT
TRBD2	NA	TRBJ2-7	TRBV5-1	CASSRLAGGYEQCF	TGCGCCAGCAGTCGGCTGGCGGGAGGGTACGAGCAGTGCTTC
TRBD2	NA	TRBJ2-5	TRBV9	CASSVGVAGQETQYF	TGTGCCAGCAGCGTAGGGGTAGCGGGACAAGAGACCCAGTACTTC
NA	NA	TRBJ1-2	TRBV5-1	CASSLTGMASFGYTF	TGCGCCAGCAGCTTGACAGGGATGGCATCTTTCGGCTACACCTTC
TRBD2	NA	TRBJ2-1	TRBV5-4	CASSSPSWAGGVNEQFF	TGTGCCAGCAGCTCCCCCTCTTGGGCGGGAGGCGTCAATGAGCAGTTCTTC
NA	NA	TRBJ2-6	TRBV15	CATSRDLPGANVLTF	TGTGCCACCAGCAGAGACTTACCTGGGGCCAACGTCCTGACTTTC
NA	NA	TRBJ2-4	TRBV10-3	CAISEPAAQANIQYF	TGTGCCATCAGTGAGCCCGCCGCACAAGCCAACATTCAGTACTTC
NA	NA	TRBJ2-5	TRBV6-6	CASLHRGRETQYF	TGTGCCAGCCTGCATAGGGGCCGGGAGACCCAGTACTTC
NA	NA	TRBJ1-2	TRBV5-1	CASSLEGRGYTF	TGCGCCAGCAGCTTGGAGGGGCGCGGCTACACCTTC
NA	NA	TRBJ2-1	TRBV13	CASSLDAFRNEQFF	TGTGCCAGCAGCTTAGACGCTTTTAGGAATGAGCAGTTCTTC
TRBD2	NA	TRBJ2-1	TRBV18	CASSPMSGTSGIRSSYNEQFF	TGTGCCAGCTCACCAATGTCCGGGACTAGCGGGATCAGGAGCTCCTACAATGAGCAGTTCTTC
NA	NA	TRBJ2-3	TRBV5-1	CASSPEGGGSDTQYF	TGCGCCAGCAGCCCCGAAGGGGGTGGCTCAGATACGCAGTATTTT
NA	once	TRBJ1-2	TRBV4-2	CASSQDQGPGGGYTF	TGTGCCAGCAGCCAAGACCAGGGGCCGGGCGGTGGCTACACCTTC